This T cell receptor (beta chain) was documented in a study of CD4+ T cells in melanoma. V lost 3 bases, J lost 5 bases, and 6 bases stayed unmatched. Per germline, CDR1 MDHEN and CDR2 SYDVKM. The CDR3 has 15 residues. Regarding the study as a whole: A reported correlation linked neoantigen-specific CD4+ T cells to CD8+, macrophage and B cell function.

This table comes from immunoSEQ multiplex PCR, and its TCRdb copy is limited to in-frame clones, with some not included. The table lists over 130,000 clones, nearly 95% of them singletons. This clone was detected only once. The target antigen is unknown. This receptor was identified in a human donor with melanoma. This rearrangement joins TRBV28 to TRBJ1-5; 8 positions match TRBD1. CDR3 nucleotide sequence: TGTGCCAGCAGTTTTGGACAGGGTTTTTATCAGCCCCAGCATTTT. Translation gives CASSFGQGFYQPQHF.